This record concerns one TCR beta chain sequence. This sample was taken from a study of early T cells in non-severe SARS-CoV-2 infection. This CDR3 contains 16 residues. In germline, CDR1 is SGHDT, CDR2 YYEEEE. V shed 2 bases and J shed 2 bases, with 14 bases lying between them. The TCR library protocol was used to attach unique molecular identifiers. These identifiers were attached to individual cDNA molecules. TCRdb redid the calling of the 5' RACE reads with MiXCR, one entry per CDR3 protein. The repertoire holds 45,000 to 55,000 distinct CDR3 sequences, around 7.7% seen once, with 5.8% in the top ten.

V usage is TRBV5-6 and J usage is TRBJ2-1; D perhaps matches TRBD1 (5 bases). The clonotype was recovered from an adult who was a healthcare worker with PCR-confirmed SARS-CoV-2 infection or an uninfected control (not recorded which). Source material: whole blood. CDR3 bases: TGTGCCAGCAGCTTCGGCCACCCAGGGACCTACAATGAGCAGTTCTTC. Amino acids: CASSFGHPGTYNEQFF.